Presented here are 13 T cell receptor beta chains from one specimen sequenced in a study of CD8+ T cells in alopecia areata. Treatment noted: oral pan-JAK inhibitor, 5-10 mg twice daily. Extracted from the samples, RNA was reverse transcribed into cDNA to serve as the sequencing template. Sequencing was performed with immunoSEQ multiplex PCR; in TCRdb, only in-frame clones are kept and a portion is missing. The sample lists about 160,000 clones, around three fifths occurring once. Material: CD4+ T cells sorted from blood, obtained at week 4, from a patient treated with tofacitinib. The receptors were gathered from a human donor with alopecia areata.

The chain uses TRBV30 and TRBJ1-2; 9 bases map to TRBD1. V shed 3 bases, J shed 6 bases, and the junction held 2 bases outside the gene matches. Germline CDR1 is GTSNPN and CDR2 is SVGIG (reference sequence). This CDR3 is 12 amino acids long. DNA of the CDR3: TGTGCCTGGAGCCGGACAGGGGATGGCTACACCTTC. It specifies CAWSRTGDGYTF.

J is TRBJ2-5 and V is TRBV30, with D perhaps matching TRBD2 (7 bases). V dropped 3 bases and J dropped 9 bases, with 17 bases sitting between them. The CDR3 consists of 13 residues. The germline gives CDR1 GTSNPN, CDR2 SVGIG (reference sequence). The CDR3 protein is CAWRGGQGRAQYF. The CDR3 DNA reads TGTGCCTGGAGGGGGGGCCAAGGGAGGGCCCAGTACTTC.

This clone has just a few counts. V is TRBV12-5 and J is TRBJ2-1; 9 nucleotides agree with TRBD1. Germline V gives CDR1 LGHNT, CDR2 FRNRAP. CDR3 size: 15 residues. Trimming cost V 1 base and J 5 bases; bases outside gene matches: 3. The CDR3 DNA reads TGTGCTAGTGGTTTGGGACAGGGGGATCACAATGAGCAGTTCTTC. Encoded protein: CASGLGQGDHNEQFF. Using reference TRBV12-5 and TRBJ2-1 for the parts outside the CDR3, the full variable domain is DARVTQTPRHKVTEMGQEVTMRCQPILGHNTVFWYRQTMMQGLELLAYFRNRAPLDDSGMPKDRFSAEMPDATLATLKIQPSEPRDSAVYFCASGLGQGDHNEQFFGPGTRLTVL.

V is TRBV29-1 and J is TRBJ2-3, with D possibly being TRBD1 or TRBD2 (5 bases each). The V gene lost 7 bases and the J gene lost 14 bases, with 19 bases spanning the gap. CDR1 SQVTM and CDR2 ANQGSEA come from the germline V gene. CDR3 length: 11 residues. The CDR3 loop is CSGALGDQGYF. For the CDR3, the DNA is TGCAGCGGCGCCCTGGGGGATCAGGGGTATTTT.

The chain joins TRBV29-1 to TRBJ1-2; no clear D gene. Looked up from germline, CDR1 is SQVTM and CDR2 is ANQGSEA. The CDR3 extends over 12 amino acids. V lost 6 bases, J lost 7 bases, and 15 bases lay in between. DNA for the CDR3: TGCAGCGTGATGACGGGTTTGCGTGGCTACACCTTC. It encodes CSVMTGLRGYTF.

The gene calls are TRBV10-3 and TRBJ1-1; 8 nucleotides align to TRBD1. The CDR3 has 16 amino acids. Germline V gene lookup returns CDR1 ENHRY and CDR2 SYGVKD. Trimming removed 2 bases from V and 5 bases from J; junction bases left unmatched: 10. CDR3 in DNA: TGTGCCATCAGTGAGCAGAGGACAGGGAGAGGTACTGAAGCTTTCTTT. Its translation is CAISEQRTGRGTEAFF.

This rearrangement joins TRBV29-1 to TRBJ2-2; tentatively, D is TRBD1 (5 bases). V was pared by 6 bases and J by 5 bases, with 10 bases between. Germline CDR1 is SQVTM and CDR2 is ANQGSEA. This CDR3 comprises 12 residues. The CDR3 loop reads CSVARTTGELFF. In DNA form, the CDR3 reads TGCAGCGTCGCGCGGACAACCGGGGAGCTGTTTTTT.

The chain recombines TRBV11-2 with TRBJ2-3; maybe TRBD1 (6 bases). The CDR3 sequence is 14 residues long. The germline gives CDR1 SGHAT, CDR2 FQNNGV. Trimming pared 6 bases from V and 0 bases from J, leaving 10 bases between. The CDR3 sequence: CASSPGQSTDTQYF. The CDR3, as DNA: TGTGCCAGCAGTCCTGGACAGAGCACAGATACGCAGTATTTT. Together with reference TRBV11-2 and TRBJ2-3, the CDR3 gives the full variable domain: EAGVAQSPRYKIIEKRQSVAFWCNPISGHATLYWYQQILGQGPKLLIQFQNNGVVDDSQLPKDRFSAERLKGVDSTLKIQPAKLEDSAVYLCASSPGQSTDTQYFGPGTRLTVL.

The V and J genes are TRBV27 and TRBJ2-5; D uncertain. Between the trimmed V and J ends, which lost 2 bases and 13 bases, there was a span of 14 bases. This CDR3 contains 12 residues. The germline CDR1 and CDR2 sequences are MNHEY and SMNVEV (reference sequence). The CDR3 spells CASSLESGVMYF. The CDR3 nucleotides read TGTGCCAGCAGTTTAGAATCTGGGGTGATGTACTTC.

V usage is TRBV5-1 and J usage is TRBJ2-7; 8 bases are a match to TRBD2. Losses at the gene ends were 0 bases for V and 6 bases for J; bases not matched to a gene: 5. Per germline, CDR1 SGHRS and CDR2 YFSETQ. The CDR3 is 14 residues long. Here the CDR3 reads CASSLVAGSVEQYF. In DNA, the CDR3 is TGCGCCAGCAGCTTGGTAGCGGGATCCGTCGAGCAGTACTTC.

The chain employs TRBV6-5 and TRBJ2-1; D is tentatively TRBD1 or TRBD2 (6 bases each). Trimming cost V 2 bases and J 7 bases, with 12 bases left between them. CDR1 and CDR2 from the germline V gene are MNHEY and SVGAGI. The CDR3 is 14 residues long. The CDR3 DNA reads TGTGCCAGCAGTTACCCTGGAGGGGGGAATGAGCAGTTCTTC. Protein sequence: CASSYPGGGNEQFF.

Only a few counts were recorded for this clone. This chain connects TRBV5-1 to TRBJ2-3; the D is unclear. CDR3 length equals 12 residues. CDR1 SGHRS and CDR2 YFSETQ come from the germline V gene. Trimming left V 4 bases short and J 1 base short, with 4 bases between. The CDR3 coding sequence is TGCGCCAGCAGCATTGGCACAGATACGCAGTATTTT. Amino acids: CASSIGTDTQYF.

This clone has just a few counts. The chain combines TRBV2 with TRBJ1-4; D not resolved. V was shortened by 8 bases and J by 15 bases, with 16 bases between the two germline ends. The CDR3 runs to 11 residues. Germline CDR1 is SNHLY and CDR2 is FYNNEI. This chain's CDR3 is CASGLGSPLFF. The CDR3 DNA reads as TGTGCCAGCGGACTGGGCTCACCTTTGTTTTTT.